This T cell receptor (beta chain) emerged from a study of radiotherapy plus CTLA-4 blockade in lung cancer. The germline V and J ends were trimmed by 3 bases and 5 bases, with 17 bases remaining between them. The CDR3 consists of 15 residues. CDR1 is MGHRA and CDR2 is YSYEKL in the germline V gene. This clone is a singleton in its sample. The antigen is undetermined. Sequencing was performed with immunoSEQ multiplex PCR; in TCRdb, only in-frame clones are kept and a portion is missing. The sample includes fewer than 65,000 clones, about three quarters of them seen just once. Study findings and constraints: Radiotherapy with ipilimumab was followed by blood expansion of tumor-derived clones.

Sequenced here: peripheral blood, sampled from a patient treated with radiotherapy plus ipilimumab. This rearrangement joins TRBV4-1 to TRBJ2-7, with D possibly TRBD2 on 5 matching bases. The origin of this receptor is a human donor with non-small cell lung cancer whose response to radiotherapy plus ipilimumab could not be evaluated. DNA of the CDR3: TGCGCCAGCAGCCACTCTGCGGGCCCCGTGAACGAGCAGTACTTC. This codes for CASSHSAGPVNEQYF.